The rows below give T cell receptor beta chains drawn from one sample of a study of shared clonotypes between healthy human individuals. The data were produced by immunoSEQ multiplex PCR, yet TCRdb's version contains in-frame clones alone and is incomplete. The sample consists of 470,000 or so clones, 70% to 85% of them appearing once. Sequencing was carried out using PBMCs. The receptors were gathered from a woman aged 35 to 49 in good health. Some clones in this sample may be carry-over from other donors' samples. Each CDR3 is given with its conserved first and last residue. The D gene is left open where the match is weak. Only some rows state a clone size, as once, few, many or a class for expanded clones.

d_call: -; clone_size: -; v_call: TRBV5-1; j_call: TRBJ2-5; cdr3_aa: CASSLERSGETQYF; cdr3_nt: TGCGCCAGCAGCTTGGAGAGGAGCGGAGAGACCCAGTACTTC
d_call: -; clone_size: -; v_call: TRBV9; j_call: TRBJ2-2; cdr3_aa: CASSPRVGGAGELFF; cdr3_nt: TGTGCCAGCAGCCCCAGGGTGGGCGGCGCCGGGGAGCTGTTTTTT
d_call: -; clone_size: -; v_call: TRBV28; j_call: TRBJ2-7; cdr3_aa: CASSLIRTAYEQYF; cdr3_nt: TGTGCCAGCAGTTTAATTAGGACAGCCTACGAGCAGTACTTC
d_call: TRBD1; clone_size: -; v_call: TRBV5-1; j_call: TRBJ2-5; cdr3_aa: CASSFAGGRETQYF; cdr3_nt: TGCGCCAGCAGCTTCGCAGGGGGCCGGGAGACCCAGTACTTC
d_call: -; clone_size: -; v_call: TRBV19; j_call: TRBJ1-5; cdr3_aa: CASSTPRGTALNLYGNQPQHF; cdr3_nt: TGTGCCAGTAGTACTCCAAGGGGGACGGCCCTCAATTTATATGGCAATCAGCCCCAGCATTTT
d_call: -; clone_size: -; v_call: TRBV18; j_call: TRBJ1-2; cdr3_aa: CASSPNTNYGYTF; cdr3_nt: TGTGCCAGCTCACCTAACACCAACTATGGCTACACCTTC
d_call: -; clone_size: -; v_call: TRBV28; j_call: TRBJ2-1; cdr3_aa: CASTLPGNEQFF; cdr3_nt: TGTGCCAGCACCCTTCCCGGCAATGAGCAGTTCTTC
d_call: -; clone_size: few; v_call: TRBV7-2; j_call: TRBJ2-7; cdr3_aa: CASSFDRNSYEQYF; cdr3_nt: TGTGCCAGCAGCTTCGACAGAAACTCCTACGAGCAGTACTTC
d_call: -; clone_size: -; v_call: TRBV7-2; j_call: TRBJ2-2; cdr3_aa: CASSLGTAYTGELFF; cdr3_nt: TGTGCCAGCAGCTTAGGGACAGCCTACACCGGGGAGCTGTTTTTT
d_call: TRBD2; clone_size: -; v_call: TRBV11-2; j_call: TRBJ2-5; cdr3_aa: CASSLGIVAGGQETQYF; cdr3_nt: TGTGCCAGCAGCTTAGGGATAGTGGCGGGGGGCCAAGAGACCCAGTACTTC
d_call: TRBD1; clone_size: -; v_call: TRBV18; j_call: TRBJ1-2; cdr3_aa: CASSLQGQGAFDGYTF; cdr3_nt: TGTGCCAGCTCACTACAGGGGCAGGGGGCGTTCGATGGCTACACCTTC
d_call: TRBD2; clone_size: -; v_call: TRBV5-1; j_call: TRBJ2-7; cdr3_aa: CASSLGETGTSGRWNEQYF; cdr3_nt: TGCGCCAGCAGCTTGGGCGAAACCGGGACTAGCGGGAGGTGGAACGAGCAGTACTTC
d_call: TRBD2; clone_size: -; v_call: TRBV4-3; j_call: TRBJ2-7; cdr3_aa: CASSRMTNIDQRLATYEQYF; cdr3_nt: TGCGCCAGCAGCCGGATGACTAACATAGACCAAAGACTAGCGACCTACGAGCAGTACTTC
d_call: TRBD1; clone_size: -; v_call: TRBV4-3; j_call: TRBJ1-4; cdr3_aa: CASSHSPGGGYEKLFF; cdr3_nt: TGCGCCAGCAGCCATTCTCCAGGGGGCGGGTATGAAAAACTGTTTTTT
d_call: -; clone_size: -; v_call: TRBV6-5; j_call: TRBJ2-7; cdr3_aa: CASRPWASRNEQYF; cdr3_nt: TGTGCCAGCAGACCCTGGGCTAGCCGTAACGAGCAGTACTTC
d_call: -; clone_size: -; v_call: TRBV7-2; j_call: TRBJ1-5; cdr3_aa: CGSRSSAYSNQPQHF; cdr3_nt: TGTGGCTCGAGGTCCAGCGCGTATAGCAATCAGCCCCAGCATTTT
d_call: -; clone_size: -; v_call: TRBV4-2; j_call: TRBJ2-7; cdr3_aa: CASSQSGGYEQYF; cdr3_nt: TGTGCCAGCAGCCAATCTGGAGGGTACGAGCAGTACTTC
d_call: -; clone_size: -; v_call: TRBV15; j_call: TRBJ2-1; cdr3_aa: CATSLGYNEQFF; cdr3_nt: TGTGCCACCAGTTTGGGGTACAATGAGCAGTTCTTC
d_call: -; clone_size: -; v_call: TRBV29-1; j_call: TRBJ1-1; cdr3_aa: CSASQGPNTEAFF; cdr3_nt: TGCAGCGCCTCGCAGGGTCCAAACACTGAAGCTTTCTTT
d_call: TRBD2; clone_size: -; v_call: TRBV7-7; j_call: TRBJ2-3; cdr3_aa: CASSRTSGLDTQYF; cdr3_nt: TGTGCTAGCAGCCGGACTAGCGGGTTAGATACGCAGTATTTT
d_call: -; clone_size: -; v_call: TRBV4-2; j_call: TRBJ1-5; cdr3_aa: CASSQALARNQPQHF; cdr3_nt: TGTGCCAGCAGCCAAGCCCTGGCGCGCAATCAGCCCCAGCATTTT
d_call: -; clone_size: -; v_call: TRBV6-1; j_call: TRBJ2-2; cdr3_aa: CASSQNPRGTGELFF; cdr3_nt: TGTGCCAGCAGCCAAAATCCTAGGGGGACCGGGGAGCTGTTTTTT
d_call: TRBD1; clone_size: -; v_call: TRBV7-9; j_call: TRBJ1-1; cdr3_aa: CASSIGTANTEAFF; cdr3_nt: TGTGCCAGCAGCATCGGGACAGCGAACACTGAAGCTTTCTTT
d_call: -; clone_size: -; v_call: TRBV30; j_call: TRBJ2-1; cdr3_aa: CAWSASDSLGSWYNEQFF; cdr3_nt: TGTGCCTGGAGTGCGTCCGACTCCCTCGGGAGTTGGTACAATGAGCAGTTCTTC
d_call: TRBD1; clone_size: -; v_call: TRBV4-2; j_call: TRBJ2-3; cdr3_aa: CASSLQGGSTDTQYF; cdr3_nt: TGTGCCAGCAGCCTACAGGGGGGAAGCACAGATACGCAGTATTTT
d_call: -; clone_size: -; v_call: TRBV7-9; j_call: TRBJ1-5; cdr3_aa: CASSITDQPQHF; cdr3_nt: TGTGCCAGCAGTATTACAGATCAGCCCCAGCATTTT
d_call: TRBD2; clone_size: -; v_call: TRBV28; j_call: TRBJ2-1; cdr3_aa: CASSLKGLAGVGTYNEQFF; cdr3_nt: TGTGCCAGCAGTTTAAAGGGACTAGCGGGAGTAGGGACCTACAATGAGCAGTTCTTC
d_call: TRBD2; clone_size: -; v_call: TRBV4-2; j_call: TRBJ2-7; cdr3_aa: CASSQERGGRASYEQYF; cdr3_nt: TGTGCCAGCAGCCAAGAAAGGGGCGGGAGGGCCTCCTACGAGCAGTACTTC
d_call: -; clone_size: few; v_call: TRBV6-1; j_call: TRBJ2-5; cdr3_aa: CASSEYGGHQETQYF; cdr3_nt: TGTGCCAGCAGTGAATACGGGGGCCACCAAGAGACCCAGTACTTC
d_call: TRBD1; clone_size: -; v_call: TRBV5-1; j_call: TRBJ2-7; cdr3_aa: CASSFGTGSYEQYF; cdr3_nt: TGCGCCAGCAGCTTCGGGACAGGGTCCTACGAGCAGTACTTC
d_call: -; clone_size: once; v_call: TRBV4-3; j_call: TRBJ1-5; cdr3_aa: CASSQDLRGNQPQHF; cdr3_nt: TGCGCCAGCAGCCAAGATCTGAGGGGAAATCAGCCCCAGCATTTT
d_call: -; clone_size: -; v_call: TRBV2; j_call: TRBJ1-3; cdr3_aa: CASSDSTGIGNTIYF; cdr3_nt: TGTGCCAGCAGTGACTCCACGGGGATCGGAAACACCATATATTTT
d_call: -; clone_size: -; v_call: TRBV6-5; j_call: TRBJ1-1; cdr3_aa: CASRTTAFSEAFF; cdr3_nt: TGTGCCAGCAGAACGACGGCGTTTAGTGAAGCTTTCTTT
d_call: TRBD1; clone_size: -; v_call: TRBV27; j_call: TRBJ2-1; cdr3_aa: CASSRQGAYEQFF; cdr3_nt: TGTGCCAGCAGTCGACAGGGGGCCTATGAGCAGTTCTTC
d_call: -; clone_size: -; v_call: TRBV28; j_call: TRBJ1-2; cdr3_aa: CASSFQVAGAYGYTF; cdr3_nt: TGTGCCAGCAGTTTCCAGGTCGCAGGGGCCTATGGCTACACCTTC
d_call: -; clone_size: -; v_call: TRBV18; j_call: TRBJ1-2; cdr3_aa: CASSHGRVYGYTF; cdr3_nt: TGTGCCAGCTCACACGGCAGGGTTTATGGCTACACCTTC
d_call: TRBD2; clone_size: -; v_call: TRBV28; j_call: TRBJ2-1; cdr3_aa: CASKRTSGRSSYNEQFF; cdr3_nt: TGTGCCAGTAAGCGGACTAGCGGGAGGAGCTCCTACAATGAGCAGTTCTTC
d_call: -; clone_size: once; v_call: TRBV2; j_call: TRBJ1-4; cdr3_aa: CASRQGPNEKLFF; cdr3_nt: TGTGCCAGCAGACAGGGACCTAATGAAAAACTGTTTTTT
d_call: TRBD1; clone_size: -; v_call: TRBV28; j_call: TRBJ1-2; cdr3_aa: CASSLGGQNYGYTF; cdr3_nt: TGTGCCAGCAGTTTGGGGGGACAGAACTATGGCTACACCTTC
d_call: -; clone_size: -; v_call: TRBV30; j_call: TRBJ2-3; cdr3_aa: CAWKGVDTRGPTDTQYF; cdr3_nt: TGTGCCTGGAAAGGGGTGGACACCCGGGGGCCTACAGATACGCAGTATTTT
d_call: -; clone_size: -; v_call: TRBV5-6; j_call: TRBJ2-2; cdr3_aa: CAGSSTGELFF; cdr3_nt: TGTGCCGGCAGCTCGACCGGGGAGCTGTTTTTT